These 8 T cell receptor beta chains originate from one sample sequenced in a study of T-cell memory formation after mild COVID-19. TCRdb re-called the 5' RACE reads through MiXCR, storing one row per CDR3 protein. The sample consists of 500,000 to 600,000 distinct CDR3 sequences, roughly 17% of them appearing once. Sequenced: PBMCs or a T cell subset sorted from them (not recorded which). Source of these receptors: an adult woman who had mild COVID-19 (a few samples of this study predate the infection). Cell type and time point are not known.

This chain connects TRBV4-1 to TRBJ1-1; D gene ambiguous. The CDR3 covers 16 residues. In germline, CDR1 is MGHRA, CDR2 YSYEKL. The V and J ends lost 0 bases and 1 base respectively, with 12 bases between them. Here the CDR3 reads CASSQEPGLRNTEAFF. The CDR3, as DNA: TGCGCCAGCAGCCAAGAACCAGGCCTGCGGAACACTGAAGCTTTCTTT.

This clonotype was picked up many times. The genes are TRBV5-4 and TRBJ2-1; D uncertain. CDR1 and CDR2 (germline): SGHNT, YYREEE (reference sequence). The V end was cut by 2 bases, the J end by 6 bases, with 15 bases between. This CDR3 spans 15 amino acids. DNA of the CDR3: TGTGCCAGCAGCTTAGGCCCCTCGATGGGCAATGAGCAGTTCTTC. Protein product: CASSLGPSMGNEQFF.

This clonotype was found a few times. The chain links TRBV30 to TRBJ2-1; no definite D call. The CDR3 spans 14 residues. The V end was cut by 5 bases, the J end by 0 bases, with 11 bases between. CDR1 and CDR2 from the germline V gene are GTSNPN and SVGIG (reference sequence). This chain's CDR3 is CAWVTKTSYNEQFF. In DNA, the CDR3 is TGTGCCTGGGTAACAAAGACCTCCTACAATGAGCAGTTCTTC.

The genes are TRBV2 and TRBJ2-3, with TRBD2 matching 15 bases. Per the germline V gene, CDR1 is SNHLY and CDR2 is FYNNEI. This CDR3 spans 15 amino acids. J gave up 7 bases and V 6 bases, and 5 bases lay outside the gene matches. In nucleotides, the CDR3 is TGTGCCAGCAGGCGCGGGACTAGCGGGGGGAATACGCAGTATTTT. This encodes CASRRGTSGGNTQYF.

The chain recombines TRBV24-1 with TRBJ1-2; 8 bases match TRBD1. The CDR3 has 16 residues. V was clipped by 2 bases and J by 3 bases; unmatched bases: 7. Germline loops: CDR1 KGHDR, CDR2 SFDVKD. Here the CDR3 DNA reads TGTGCCACCAGTGATTCAGGACAGGGCCAAGACTATGGCTACACCTTC. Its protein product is CATSDSGQGQDYGYTF.

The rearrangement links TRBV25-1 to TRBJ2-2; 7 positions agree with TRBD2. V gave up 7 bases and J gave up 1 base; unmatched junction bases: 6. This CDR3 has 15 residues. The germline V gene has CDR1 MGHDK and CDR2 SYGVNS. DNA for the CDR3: TGTGCCAGCACCAGCGGGACCTTGAACACCGGGGAGCTGTTTTTT. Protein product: CASTSGTLNTGELFF.

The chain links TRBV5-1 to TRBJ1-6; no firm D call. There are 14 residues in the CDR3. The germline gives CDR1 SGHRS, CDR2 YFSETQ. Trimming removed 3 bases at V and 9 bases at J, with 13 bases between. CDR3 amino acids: CASSYAVVGSPLHF. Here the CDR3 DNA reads TGCGCCAGCAGCTACGCCGTGGTGGGTTCACCCCTCCACTTT.

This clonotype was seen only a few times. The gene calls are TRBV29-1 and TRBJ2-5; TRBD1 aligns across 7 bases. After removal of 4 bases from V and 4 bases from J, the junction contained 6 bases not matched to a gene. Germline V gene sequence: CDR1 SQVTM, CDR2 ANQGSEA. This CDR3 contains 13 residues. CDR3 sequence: CSVVTGSRETQYF. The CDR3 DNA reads TGCAGCGTTGTGACAGGGAGCCGAGAGACCCAGTACTTC.